These 5 T cell receptor beta chains share one sample of origin, sequenced in a study of cytomegalovirus exposure and HLA in healthy donors. Produced via immunoSEQ multiplex PCR; TCRdb's table is partial and in-frame only. Of over 60,000 clones listed, over 90% are singletons. The sequenced sample was PBMCs. Source of these receptors: a woman aged 18-30 years in good health and CMV-seropositive.

CDR3 DNA: TGTGCCAGCAGCCTACGTCTACCGGGACAGAAGAATTCCAAAAACATTCAGTACTTC. As protein: CASSLRLPGQKNSKNIQYF. The chain has TRBV11-3 and TRBJ2-4, with 7 bases aligning to TRBD1. Germline V CDR1 and CDR2: SGHNT, YENEEA. This CDR3 comprises 19 residues. With 5 bases clipped from V and 2 bases from J, the junction kept 18 bases outside the gene matches.

The chain carries TRBV7-2 and TRBJ2-1, with 8 bases identical to TRBD1. The CDR3 totals 16 residues. With V trimmed by 6 bases and J by 5 bases, 12 bases remained unmatched. Per the germline V gene, CDR1 is SGHTA and CDR2 is FQGNSA. CDR3 loop: CASRGTDRGFDNEQFF. The CDR3 DNA follows: TGTGCCAGCAGGGGCACTGACAGGGGCTTCGACAATGAGCAGTTCTTC.

The genes are TRBV4-3 and TRBJ2-1; perhaps TRBD2 as D (6 bases). This CDR3 comprises 16 residues. V was trimmed by 1 base and J by 6 bases, leaving 16 bases between them. CDR1 and CDR2 (germline): LGHNA, YSLEER. The DNA for the CDR3 is TGCGCCAGCAGCCAAGTCCCCACTTTGGGGGGCAATGAGCAGTTCTTC. Translation: CASSQVPTLGGNEQFF.

The chain employs TRBV14 and TRBJ2-7; D may be TRBD2 (6 bases). Trimming took off 5 bases at V and 3 bases at J, with 14 bases between the two ends. The CDR3 is made up of 14 amino acids. Germline CDR1 and CDR2: SGHDN and FVKESK. The chain's CDR3 is CASSGGKGLYEQYF. DNA of the CDR3: TGTGCCAGCAGCGGGGGGAAGGGTCTCTACGAGCAGTACTTC.

The chain has TRBV28 and TRBJ2-3; 10 bases map to TRBD2. The J segment lost 6 bases and the V segment lost 2 bases, leaving 8 bases of the junction unmatched. Germline V gene sequence: CDR1 MDHEN, CDR2 SYDVKM. This CDR3 has 16 residues. CDR3 bases: TGTGCCAGCAGTTTAGTCCTAGCGGGAGACGGGGATACGCAGTATTTT. Protein sequence: CASSLVLAGDGDTQYF.